This passage covers 27 T cell receptor beta chains from one sample sequenced in a study of blood T cells in healthy people across ages. PCR was performed a second time for roughly 7 to 12 cycles using a sample-barcoded 5' primer and a J-beta primer mix. TCRdb fed the 5' RACE reads into MiXCR, producing one record per CDR3 protein. The table records 750,000 to 950,000 distinct CDR3 sequences, 53% of them present only once. Sequenced input: blood. These receptors originate from a man older than 75 in good health.

The chain recombines TRBV12-3 or TRBV12-4 with TRBJ2-7; tentatively, D is TRBD1 or TRBD2 (5 bases each). The CDR3 sequence is 13 residues long. Trimming removed 5 bases from V and 9 bases from J, with 17 bases in between. The CDR3, as DNA: TGTGCCAGCAGTCCCCGGGACCAAACCCCGCAGTACTTC. It is translated as CASSPRDQTPQYF.

Points on this clonotype: One junction end disagrees with the germline gene, perhaps due to a read error. V is TRBV6-5 and J is TRBJ2-4, with D perhaps TRBD2 (5 bases). Germline V CDR1 and CDR2: MNHEY, SVGAGI. This CDR3 has 11 residues. The CDR3 reads CASLAKNIRYF. The DNA of the CDR3 is TGTGCCAGCCTAGCCAAAAACATTCGGTACTTC.

This rearrangement joins TRBV7-9 to TRBJ2-3, with D possibly being TRBD1 or TRBD2 (5 bases each). From germline, CDR1 is SEHNR and CDR2 FQNEAQ (reference sequence). Trimming stripped 5 bases from V and 2 bases from J, with 11 bases between. The length of the CDR3 is 14 residues. The CDR3 DNA is TGTGCCAGCAGCGTAGGGGACCACACAGATACGCAGTATTTT. Its translation is CASSVGDHTDTQYF. Complete variable domain (other parts from reference TRBV7-9 and TRBJ2-3): DTGVSQNPRHKITKRGQNVTFRCDPISEHNRLYWYRQTLGQGPEFLTYFQNEAQLEKSRLLSDRFSAERPKGSFSTLEIQRTEQGDSAMYLCASSVGDHTDTQYFGPGTRLTVL.

This chain uses TRBV3-1 with TRBJ2-1; tentative D call: TRBD2 (6 bases). The CDR3 is 15 amino acids. Trimming removed 1 base at V and 5 bases at J, with 12 bases between. Germline-derived CDR1 and CDR2 are LGHDT and YNNKEL (reference sequence). The CDR3 nucleotides are TGTGCCAGCAGCCAAGTCAGGAGCGGGCACAATGAGCAGTTCTTC. It is translated as CASSQVRSGHNEQFF.

The sample holds a few counts of this clonotype. V gene TRBV6-5 combines with J gene TRBJ1-2; D is perhaps TRBD1 (5 bases). The CDR3 has 13 amino acids. Germline assignment: CDR1 MNHEY and CDR2 SVGAGI. Trimming pared 5 bases from V and 5 bases from J, leaving 12 bases between. CDR3 loop: CASSNGAGYGYTF. The CDR3 coding sequence is TGTGCCAGCAGTAACGGGGCTGGTTATGGCTACACCTTC.

This clonotype was seen a few times. The chain joins TRBV29-1 to TRBJ2-4, with a tentative D call TRBD2 (5 bases). V was trimmed by 3 bases and J by 9 bases, leaving 18 bases between them. The germline gives CDR1 SQVTM, CDR2 ANQGSEA. The CDR3 is 14 amino acids. In nucleotides, the CDR3 is TGCAGCGTTGACAGGTACCCTGATGGAGGCATTCAGTACTTC. Translated: CSVDRYPDGGIQYF.

This clonotype was counted between two and nine times. The chain joins TRBV20-1 to TRBJ1-2; no clear D. With 6 bases removed from V and 5 bases from J, the gap between germline ends came to 16 bases. The CDR3 is 13 amino acids. Germline lookup yields CDR1 DFQATT and CDR2 SNEGSKA (reference sequence). DNA for the CDR3: TGCAGTGCCTACCGAGGATTCGGGTATGGCTACACCTTC. Translation: CSAYRGFGYGYTF.

The CDR3 nucleotides are TGTGCCAGCAGCCAAGGGGACTCTCGCGAGCAGTACTTC. It is translated as CASSQGDSREQYF. The chain combines TRBV4-2 with TRBJ2-4, with D perhaps matching TRBD2 (6 bases). Gene TRBJ2-7 matches the end of the DNA better, so the J call may be wrong. Germline CDR1 is LGHNA and CDR2 is YNFKEQ. The CDR3 has 13 residues.

This chain links TRBV9 with TRBJ2-1, with D tentatively TRBD1 or TRBD2 (5 bases each). TRBJ2-7 matches the DNA end more closely, so the J call is doubtful. The CDR3 length is 15 residues. Per the germline V gene, CDR1 is SGDLS and CDR2 is YYNGEE. The CDR3 DNA sequence: TGTGCCAGCAGCGGACAGCGGCCAGTATACAATGAGCAGTACTTC. It encodes CASSGQRPVYNEQYF.

This clonotype was seen only once. The rearrangement links TRBV18 to TRBJ2-3; 10 nucleotides line up with TRBD1. The ends lost 3 bases at V and 0 bases at J; junction bases unmatched: 6. The CDR3 has 17 residues. The germline V gene has CDR1 KGHSH and CDR2 LQKENI. The CDR3 region is CASSPLGTGASTDTQYF. CDR3 DNA: TGTGCCAGCTCACCCCTAGGGACAGGGGCGAGCACAGATACGCAGTATTTT.

This chain links TRBV29-1 with TRBJ2-5; TRBD2 matches 11 bases. Gene TRBJ2-7 matches the end of the DNA better, so the J call may be wrong. Germline V CDR1 and CDR2: SQVTM, ANQGSEA. CDR3 length: 15 residues. The CDR3 region is CSVSLAGGPVYEQYF. CDR3 in DNA: TGCAGCGTCTCCCTAGCGGGAGGCCCGGTCTACGAGCAGTACTTC.

This sequence joins TRBV7-2 and TRBJ2-3, with a weak D call TRBD1 (5 bases). Germline V gene lookup returns CDR1 SGHTA and CDR2 FQGNSA. V was shortened by 2 bases and J by 14 bases, with 20 bases between the two germline ends. The CDR3 is made up of 14 amino acids. CDR3 nucleotide sequence: TGTGCCAGCAGCTTACTGGCGTCCGACAGATACGCGTATTTT. It translates to CASSLLASDRYAYF.

The chain recombines TRBV20-1 with TRBJ2-4, with a tentative D call TRBD2 (6 bases). Between the trimmed V and J ends, which lost 6 bases and 14 bases, there was a span of 17 bases. The CDR3 is 11 amino acids. From germline, CDR1 is DFQATT and CDR2 SNEGSKA (reference sequence). This chain's CDR3 is CSAVQEGSKYF. Here the CDR3 DNA reads TGCAGTGCAGTACAGGAGGGCTCAAAGTACTTC.

There are a few counts of this clonotype. The chain carries TRBV4-1 and TRBJ2-7; 9 bases match TRBD2. V shed 0 bases, J shed 0 bases, and the junction held 9 bases outside the gene matches. CDR3 length: 18 residues. Germline values: CDR1 MGHRA, CDR2 YSYEKL. CDR3 DNA: TGCGCCAGCAGCCAAGATTGGGGGGGTAGCGGGAGCTCCTACGAGCAGTACTTC. Its translation: CASSQDWGGSGSSYEQYF.

This chain links TRBV7-2 with TRBJ2-1, with a tentative D call TRBD2 (5 bases). Germline loops: CDR1 SGHTA, CDR2 FQGNSA. The CDR3 length is 11 residues. Trimming shortened V by 7 bases and J by 8 bases, and 9 bases separated the two germline ends. CDR3 region: CASTHGDEQFF. CDR3 bases: TGTGCCAGCACTCACGGGGATGAGCAGTTCTTC. The complete variable domain, with remaining parts taken from reference TRBV7-2 and TRBJ2-1, reads GAGVSQSPSNKVTEKGKDVELRCDPISGHTALYWYRQSLGQGLEFLIYFQGNSAPDKSGLPSDRFSAERTGGSVSTLTIQRTQQEDSAVYLCASTHGDEQFFGPGTRLTVL.

V and J are TRBV7-2 and TRBJ2-3; possibly TRBD1 for D (5 bases). The CDR3 extends over 14 amino acids. CDR1 is SGHTA, CDR2 FQGNSA, per germline. V lost 2 bases and J 14 bases, leaving 20 bases between the germline ends. Here the CDR3 reads CASSLKGLRGYAYF. The CDR3 region has the DNA TGTGCCAGCAGCTTAAAGGGTTTAAGGGGATACGCGTATTTT.

This chain connects TRBV6-5 to TRBJ1-2; no clear D. Deletions cut 2 bases from V and 2 bases from J, with 9 bases between. CDR1 is MNHEY, CDR2 SVGAGI, per germline. This CDR3 has 14 residues. Here the CDR3 reads CASSYGSLNYGYTF. The DNA of the CDR3 is TGTGCCAGCAGTTACGGAAGCTTAAACTATGGCTACACCTTC.

As to this clonotype: Lacking the conserved final phenylalanine or tryptophan, this CDR3 likely reflects a read error. The DNA is omitted, as the CDR3 cannot be located on it reliably, and the CDR3 follows TCRdb's listing. The chain combines TRBV5-5 with TRBJ2-1. In germline, CDR1 is SGHKS, CDR2 YYEKEE (reference sequence). The CDR3 adds up to 17 amino acids, both ends counted. This chain's CDR3 is CASILRVEDGTTMSSSS.

This clonotype has only a few counts. J is TRBJ2-7 and V is TRBV4-1; 7 positions match TRBD2. The germline V gene has CDR1 MGHRA and CDR2 YSYEKL. This CDR3 has 16 residues. J lost 1 base, V lost 0 bases, and 6 bases had no gene match. The chain's CDR3 is CASSQELGGRSYEQYF. The DNA of the CDR3 is TGCGCCAGCAGCCAAGAGCTAGGCGGGAGATCCTACGAGCAGTACTTC.

This clonotype appeared a few times. This rearrangement joins TRBV7-2 to TRBJ2-1, with D perhaps matching TRBD2 (5 bases). Trimming removed 3 bases from V and 10 bases from J, with 10 bases in between. The CDR3 is made up of 12 amino acids. Germline V gene sequence: CDR1 SGHTA, CDR2 FQGNSA. The CDR3 is CASSFPGGEQFF. The CDR3 nucleotides are TGTGCCAGCAGCTTCCCAGGCGGGGAGCAGTTCTTC.

The chain couples TRBV6-5 to TRBJ1-1; no definite D call. Trimming cost V 0 bases and J 6 bases, with 14 bases left between them. The CDR3 is 15 residues long. Germline V gives CDR1 MNHEY, CDR2 SVGAGI. CDR3 nucleotide sequence: TGTGCCAGCAGTTACTCAGGCCCCGGGTTGGCTGAAGCTTTCTTT. It is translated as CASSYSGPGLAEAFF.

V and J are TRBV7-3 and TRBJ2-1; possibly TRBD2 for D (6 bases). V was clipped by 5 bases and J by 8 bases, with 19 bases between them. The CDR3 totals 15 residues. Germline loops: CDR1 SGHTA, CDR2 FQGTGA. CDR3 sequence: CASSTSGTGIYEQFF. The CDR3 coding sequence is TGTGCCAGCAGCACATCCGGGACTGGGATATATGAGCAGTTCTTC.

This clonotype was found a few times. V usage is TRBV7-2 and J usage is TRBJ2-5; 7 bases are shared with TRBD2. The CDR3 totals 17 residues. Germline trimming cut 2 bases from V and 5 bases from J; bases unmatched to any gene: 14. Germline V gives CDR1 SGHTA, CDR2 FQGNSA. CDR3 sequence reads: CASSLSRGGFGRETQYF. In DNA, the CDR3 is TGTGCCAGCAGCTTATCCCGAGGCGGATTCGGGAGGGAGACCCAGTACTTC.

The V and J genes are TRBV6-1 and TRBJ2-4; D uncertain. This CDR3 has 14 residues. Germline V lookup: CDR1 MNHNS, CDR2 SASEGT. The V end was cut by 0 bases, the J end by 3 bases, with 6 bases between. In DNA form, the CDR3 reads TGTGCCAGCAGTGAAGCCATAGTCAAAAACATTCAGTACTTC. Amino acid sequence: CASSEAIVKNIQYF.

The CDR3 protein is CASDRVNEKLFF. In nucleotides, the CDR3 is TGTGCCAGCGACAGGGTGAATGAAAAACTGTTTTTT. The genes are TRBV2 and TRBJ1-4; TRBD1 agrees at 7 bases. Unmatched junction bases numbered 2, after V lost 8 bases and J lost 5 bases. CDR3 length: 12 residues. Germline CDR1 is SNHLY and CDR2 is FYNNEI.

The rearrangement joins TRBV5-1 to TRBJ2-1; D is ambiguous. From germline, CDR1 is SGHRS and CDR2 YFSETQ. Trimming cost V 0 bases and J 10 bases, with 11 bases left between them. CDR3 length equals 13 residues. CDR3 nucleotide sequence: TGCGCCAGCAGCTTGGGTCTGTACCTCGAGCAGTTCTTC. Its translation is CASSLGLYLEQFF.

The V gene is TRBV7-9, the J gene TRBJ1-2, with TRBD1 as a possible D gene (5 bases). Trimming took 7 bases from V and 7 from J, leaving 19 bases between them. This CDR3 spans 14 amino acids. Germline CDR1 is SEHNR and CDR2 is FQNEAQ (reference sequence). CDR3 protein: CASTKTGISPGYTF. DNA of the CDR3: TGTGCCAGCACTAAAACAGGAATTTCTCCTGGCTACACCTTC.